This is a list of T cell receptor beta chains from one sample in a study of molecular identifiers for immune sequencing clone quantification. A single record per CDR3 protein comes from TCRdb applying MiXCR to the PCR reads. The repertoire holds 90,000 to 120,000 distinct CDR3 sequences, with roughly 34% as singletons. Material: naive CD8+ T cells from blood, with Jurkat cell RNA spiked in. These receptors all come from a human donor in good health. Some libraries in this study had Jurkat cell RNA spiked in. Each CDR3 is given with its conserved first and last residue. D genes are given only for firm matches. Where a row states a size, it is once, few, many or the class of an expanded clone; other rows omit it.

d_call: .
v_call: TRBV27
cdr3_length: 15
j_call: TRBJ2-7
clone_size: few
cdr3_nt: TGTGCCAGCAGTGGGTTGGAGGGTCCAGTGGACGAGCAGTACTTC
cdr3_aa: CASSGLEGPVDEQYF

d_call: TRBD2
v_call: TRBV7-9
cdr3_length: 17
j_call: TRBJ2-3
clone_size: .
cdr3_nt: TGTGCCAGCAGCCCCAGAGGGCTAGCGGGAGTCCCAGATACGCAGTATTTT
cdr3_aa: CASSPRGLAGVPDTQYF

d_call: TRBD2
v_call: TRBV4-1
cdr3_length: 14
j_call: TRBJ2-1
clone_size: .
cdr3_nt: TGCGCCAGCAGCGAAGGACTAGCGGGACGGGAGCAGTTCTTC
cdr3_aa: CASSEGLAGREQFF

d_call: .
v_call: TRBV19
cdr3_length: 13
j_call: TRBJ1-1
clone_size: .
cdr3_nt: TGTGCCAGTATATCCTATTTGAACACTGAAGCTTTCTTT
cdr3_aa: CASISYLNTEAFF

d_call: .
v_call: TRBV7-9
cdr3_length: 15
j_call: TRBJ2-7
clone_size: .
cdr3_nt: TGTGCCGGCAGCTTAGTTTCCTATGCCGCCTACGAGCAGTACTTC
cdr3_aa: CAGSLVSYAAYEQYF

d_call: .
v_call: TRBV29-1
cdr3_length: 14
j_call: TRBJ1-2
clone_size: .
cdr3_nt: TGCAGCGTTGAAGACTATCGTCTCGAGGATGGCTACACCTTC
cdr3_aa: CSVEDYRLEDGYTF

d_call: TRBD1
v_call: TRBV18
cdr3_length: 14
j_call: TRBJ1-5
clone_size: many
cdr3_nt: TGTGCCAGCTCCCAAGGACAGGGAGGGCAGCCCCAGCATTTT
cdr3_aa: CASSQGQGGQPQHF

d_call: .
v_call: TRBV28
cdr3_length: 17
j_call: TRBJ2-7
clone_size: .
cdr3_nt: TGTGCCAGCAGTCACAACCCGACAGAGGGCGCCTACAATGAGCAGTACTTC
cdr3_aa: CASSHNPTEGAYNEQYF

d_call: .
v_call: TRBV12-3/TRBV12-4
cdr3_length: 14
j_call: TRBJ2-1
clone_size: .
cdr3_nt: TGTGCCAGCAGTTTAGCGCCTGGGAGCTGGGAGCAGTTCTTC
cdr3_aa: CASSLAPGSWEQFF

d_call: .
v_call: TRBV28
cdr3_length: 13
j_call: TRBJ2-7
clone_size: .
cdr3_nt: TGTGCCAGCTGCTTACAGGCCTCCTACGAGCAGTACTTC
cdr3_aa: CASCLQASYEQYF

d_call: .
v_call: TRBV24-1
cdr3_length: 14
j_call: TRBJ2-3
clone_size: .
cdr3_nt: TGTGCCACCAGTGGCGGCAGGTTCACAGATACGCAGTATTTT
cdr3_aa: CATSGGRFTDTQYF

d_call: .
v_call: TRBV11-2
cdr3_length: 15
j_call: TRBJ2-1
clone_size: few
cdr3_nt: TGTGCCAGCACCCGTTCGTTCCTACAGGCCGATGAGCAGTTCTTC
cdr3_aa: CASTRSFLQADEQFF

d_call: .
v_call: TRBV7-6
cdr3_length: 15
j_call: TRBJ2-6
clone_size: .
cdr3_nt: TGTGCCAGCAGCCTAGGGGGGTATGGGGCCAACGTCCTGACTTTC
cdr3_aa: CASSLGGYGANVLTF

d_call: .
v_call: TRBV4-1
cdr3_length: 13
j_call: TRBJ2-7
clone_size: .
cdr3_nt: TGCGCCAGCAGCCAAGGGCTAGCTTCCGAGCAGTACTTC
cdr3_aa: CASSQGLASEQYF

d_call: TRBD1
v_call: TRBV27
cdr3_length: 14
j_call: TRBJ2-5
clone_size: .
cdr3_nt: TGTGCCAGCAGTTTAGGGGGACAGCAAGAGACCCAGTACTTC
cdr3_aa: CASSLGGQQETQYF

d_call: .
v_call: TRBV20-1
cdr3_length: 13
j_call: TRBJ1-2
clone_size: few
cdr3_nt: TGCAGTGCTAGTGAGGACAGAAACTATGGCTACACCTTC
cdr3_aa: CSASEDRNYGYTF

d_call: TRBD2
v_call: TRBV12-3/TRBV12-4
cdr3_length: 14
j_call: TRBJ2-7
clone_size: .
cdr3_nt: TGTGCCAGCAGTTGGGGACTAGGACCTCTCGAGCAGTACTTC
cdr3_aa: CASSWGLGPLEQYF

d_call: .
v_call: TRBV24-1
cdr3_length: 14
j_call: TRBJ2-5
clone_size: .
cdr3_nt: TGTGCCACCAGTGCGGCAGGTCTCCAAGAGACCCAGTACTTC
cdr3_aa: CATSAAGLQETQYF

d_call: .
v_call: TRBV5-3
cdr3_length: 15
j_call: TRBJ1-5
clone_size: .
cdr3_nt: TGTGCCAGCAGCCATAACCCGGGGCCGAATCAGCCCCAGCATTTT
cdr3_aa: CASSHNPGPNQPQHF

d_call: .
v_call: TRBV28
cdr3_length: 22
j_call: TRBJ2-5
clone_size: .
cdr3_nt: TGTGCCAGCAGCGGACCTTCCTGGGGAGACTCCTTCGAAGATGTCTATGTAGAGACCCAGTACTTC
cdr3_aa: CASSGPSWGDSFEDVYVETQYF

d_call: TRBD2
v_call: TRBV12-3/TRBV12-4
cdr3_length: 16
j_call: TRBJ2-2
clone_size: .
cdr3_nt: TGTGCCAGCAGTTTACCCGGACTAGCAGAGACCGGGGAGCTGTTTTTT
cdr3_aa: CASSLPGLAETGELFF

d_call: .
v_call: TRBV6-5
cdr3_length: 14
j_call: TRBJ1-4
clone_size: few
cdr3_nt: TGTGCCAGCAGTTATTACCAGGGCAATGAAAAACTGTTTTTT
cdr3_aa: CASSYYQGNEKLFF

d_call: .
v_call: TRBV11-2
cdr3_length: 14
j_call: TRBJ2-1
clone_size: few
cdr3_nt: TGTGCCAGCAAGACAGGAGGGGGGTACAATGAGCAGTTCTTC
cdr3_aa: CASKTGGGYNEQFF

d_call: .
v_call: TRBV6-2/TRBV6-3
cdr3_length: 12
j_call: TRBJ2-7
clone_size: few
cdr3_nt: TGTGCCAGCTACCGGGACCTCTACGAGCAGTACTTC
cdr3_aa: CASYRDLYEQYF

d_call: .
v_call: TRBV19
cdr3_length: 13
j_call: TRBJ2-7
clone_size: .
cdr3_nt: TGTGCCAGTAGTACCGCTGGGCCCTACGAGCAGTACTTC
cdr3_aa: CASSTAGPYEQYF

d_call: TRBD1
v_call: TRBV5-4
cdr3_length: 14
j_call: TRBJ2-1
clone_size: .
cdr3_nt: TGTGCCAGCAGCTCGTGGACAGGGGGGAATGAGCAGTTCTTC
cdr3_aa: CASSSWTGGNEQFF

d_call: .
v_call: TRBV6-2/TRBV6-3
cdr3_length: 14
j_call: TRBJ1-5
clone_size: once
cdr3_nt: TGTGCCACCAATCAGGGCGTGGGCAATCAGCCCCAGCATTTT
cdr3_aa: CATNQGVGNQPQHF

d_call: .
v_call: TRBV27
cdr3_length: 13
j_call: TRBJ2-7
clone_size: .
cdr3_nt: TGTGCCAGCAGTAACCCCCCCCCGTACGAGCAGTACTTC
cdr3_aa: CASSNPPPYEQYF

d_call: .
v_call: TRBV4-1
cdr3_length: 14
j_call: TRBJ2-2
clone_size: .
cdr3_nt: TGCGCCAGCAGCCAATGGACCAACGACGGGGAGCTGTTTTTT
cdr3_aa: CASSQWTNDGELFF

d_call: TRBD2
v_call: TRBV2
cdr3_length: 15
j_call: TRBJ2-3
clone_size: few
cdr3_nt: TGTGCCAGCACCGAGTGGGGGGGGGAGTTAGATACGCAGTATTTT
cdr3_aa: CASTEWGGELDTQYF

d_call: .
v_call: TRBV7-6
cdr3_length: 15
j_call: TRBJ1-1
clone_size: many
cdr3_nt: TGTGCCAGCCTAGCGGGGCAGACCATGAACACTGAAGCTTTCTTT
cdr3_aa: CASLAGQTMNTEAFF

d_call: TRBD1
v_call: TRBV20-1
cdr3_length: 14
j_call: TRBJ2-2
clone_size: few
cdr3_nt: TGCAGTGCTAGGGACAGGGAGGACACCGGGGAGCTGTTTTTT
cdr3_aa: CSARDREDTGELFF

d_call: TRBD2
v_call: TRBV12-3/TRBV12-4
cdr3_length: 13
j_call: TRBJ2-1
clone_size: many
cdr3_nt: TGTGCCAGCAGTCTGGCGGGAGTTCAAGAGCAGTTCTTC
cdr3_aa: CASSLAGVQEQFF

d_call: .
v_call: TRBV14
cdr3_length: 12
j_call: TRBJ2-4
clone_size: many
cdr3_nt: TGTGCCAGCAGCCAAGAGCGGACTCATCAGTACTTC
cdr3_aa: CASSQERTHQYF

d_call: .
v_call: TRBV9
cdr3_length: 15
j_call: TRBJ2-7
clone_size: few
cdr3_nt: TGTGCCAGCAGCGACCAGCCGGGTAGCTCCTACGAGCAGTACTTC
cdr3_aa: CASSDQPGSSYEQYF

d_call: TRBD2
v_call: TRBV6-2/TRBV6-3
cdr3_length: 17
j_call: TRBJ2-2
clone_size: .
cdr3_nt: TGTGCCAGCAGTTACACAGGTAGCGGGAGCAACACCGGGGAGCTGTTTTTT
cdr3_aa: CASSYTGSGSNTGELFF

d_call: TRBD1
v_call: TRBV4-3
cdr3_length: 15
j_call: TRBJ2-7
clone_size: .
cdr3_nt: TGCGCCAGCAGCCAAGACGGGACAGGGTACTACGAGCAGTACTTC
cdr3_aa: CASSQDGTGYYEQYF

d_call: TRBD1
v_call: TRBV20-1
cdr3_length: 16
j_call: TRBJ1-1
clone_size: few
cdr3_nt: TGCAGTGCCCAAGGGACAGGGAGAGTCTTGAACACTGAAGCTCTCTTT
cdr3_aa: CSAQGTGRVLNTEALF

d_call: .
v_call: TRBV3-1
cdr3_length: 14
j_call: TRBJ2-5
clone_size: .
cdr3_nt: TGTGCCCGCAGCCAACCCGGCCACCAAGAGACCCAGTACTTC
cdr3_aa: CARSQPGHQETQYF

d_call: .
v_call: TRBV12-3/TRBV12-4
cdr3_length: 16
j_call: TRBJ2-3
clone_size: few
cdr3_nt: TGTGCCAGCAGTTACCTCGGCGGGTCTAGCACAGATACGCAGTATTTT
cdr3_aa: CASSYLGGSSTDTQYF

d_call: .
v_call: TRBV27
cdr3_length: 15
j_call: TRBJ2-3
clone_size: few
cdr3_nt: TGTGCCAGCAGTTTTCAGCAATTAGTTCGAGAAGCGCAGTATTTT
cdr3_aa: CASSFQQLVREAQYF

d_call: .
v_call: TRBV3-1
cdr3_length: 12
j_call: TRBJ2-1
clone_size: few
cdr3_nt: TGTGCCAGCAGCCAGTCCTCTAATGAGCAGTTCTTC
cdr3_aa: CASSQSSNEQFF

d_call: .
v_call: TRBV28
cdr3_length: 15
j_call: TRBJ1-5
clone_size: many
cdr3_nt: TGTGCCAGCAGCCCCTCTCTTCTTTGGGTCCAACCCCAGCATTTT
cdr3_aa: CASSPSLLWVQPQHF

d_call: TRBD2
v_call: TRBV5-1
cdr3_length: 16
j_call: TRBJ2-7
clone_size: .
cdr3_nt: TGCGCCAGCAGCTTGGGAACTAGCGGGAGGGCCTACGAGCAGTACTTC
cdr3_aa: CASSLGTSGRAYEQYF

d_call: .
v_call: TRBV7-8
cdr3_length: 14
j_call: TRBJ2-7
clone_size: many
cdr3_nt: TGTGCCAGCAGCTTAGGGACTACCGGCTACGAGCAGTACTTC
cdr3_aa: CASSLGTTGYEQYF

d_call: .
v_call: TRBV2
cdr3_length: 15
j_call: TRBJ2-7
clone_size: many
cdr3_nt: TGTGCCAGCAGAGCGAGGGACGCCAGCTCCTACGAGCAGTACTTC
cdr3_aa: CASRARDASSYEQYF

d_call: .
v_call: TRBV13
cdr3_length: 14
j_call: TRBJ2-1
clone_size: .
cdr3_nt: TGTGCCAGCAGCTTAGGCACCGGGTCCGGTGAGCAGTTCTTC
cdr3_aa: CASSLGTGSGEQFF

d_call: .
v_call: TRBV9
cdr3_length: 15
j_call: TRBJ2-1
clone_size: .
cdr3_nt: TGTGCCAGCAGCCTCTGGGGGGACCTCTACAATGAGCAGTTCTTC
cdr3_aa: CASSLWGDLYNEQFF

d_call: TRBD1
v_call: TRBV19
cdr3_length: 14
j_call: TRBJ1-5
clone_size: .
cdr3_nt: TGTGCCAGCAGGACAGGGCTGGGCAATCAGCCCCAGCATTTT
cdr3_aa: CASRTGLGNQPQHF

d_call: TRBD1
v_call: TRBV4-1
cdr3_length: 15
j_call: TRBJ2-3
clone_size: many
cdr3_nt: TGCGCCAGCAGCCCACTGGGACAGAACACAGATACGCAGTATTTT
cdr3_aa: CASSPLGQNTDTQYF

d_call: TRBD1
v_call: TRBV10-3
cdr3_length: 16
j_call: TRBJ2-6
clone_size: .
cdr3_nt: TGTGCCATCAGACGGGACAGGGGCTCTGGGGCCAACGTCCTGACTTTC
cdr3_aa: CAIRRDRGSGANVLTF

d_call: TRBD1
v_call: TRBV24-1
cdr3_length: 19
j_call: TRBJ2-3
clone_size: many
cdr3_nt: TGTGCCACCAGTGAGCCAGACAGGGACACGTACGAGAGCACAGATACGCAGTATTTT
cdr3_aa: CATSEPDRDTYESTDTQYF